The present entry profiles one T cell receptor (beta chain) with its context. Losses at the gene ends were 0 bases for V and 1 base for J; bases not matched to a gene: 2. The germline gives CDR1 SGHRS, CDR2 YFSETQ. The CDR3 length is 16 residues. The sample is drawn from a study of blood T cell repertoires in COVID-19. Study context: Researchers got acute and convalescent COVID-19 samples from the United States, Italy and Spain. Sample material is recorded as cDNA or gDNA derived from T cells, B-cell-depleted T cells, or PBMCs.

In the authors' methods: How many nucleated cells were present was estimated from reference gene primer amplification. Sequencing used immunoSEQ multiplex PCR; TCRdb keeps in-frame clones, though not all of them. V and J calls and clone size are those listed in that table; D and trimming were worked out from the DNA. This table holds about 240,000 clones, 80% to 90% found once. Material: peripheral blood. V usage is TRBV5-1 and J usage is TRBJ2-1; TRBD1 matches at 9 bases. The origin of this receptor is a man in his fifties with acute or convalescent COVID-19. The chain's CDR3 is CASSLDGTGSYNEQFF. The CDR3 DNA sequence: TGCGCCAGCAGCTTGGACGGGACAGGGTCCTACAATGAGCAGTTCTTC.